These T cell receptor beta chains were read from a single sample in a study of cytomegalovirus exposure and HLA in healthy donors. TCRdb's copy holds only in-frame clones and misses some; the assay was immunoSEQ multiplex PCR. The data hold approximately 100,000 clones, with approximately 80% observed a single time. Source material: PBMCs. The receptors were gathered from a man aged 40-50 years in good health and CMV-seropositive. CDR3s include the opening cysteine and the closing phenylalanine or tryptophan. D genes are given only for firm matches. For some rows the clone size is stated as once, few or many, or as a class when expanded; others skip it.

j_call clone_size v_call d_call cdr3_nt cdr3_aa
TRBJ2-7 once TRBV7-2 TRBD2 TGTGCCAGCAGCTTAAAAGCGGGGGTGGTCTACGAGCAGTACTTC CASSLKAGVVYEQYF
TRBJ2-7 - TRBV6-1 - TGTGCCAGCAGTTCCGAGCTCCTGGAGCAGTACTTC CASSSELLEQYF
TRBJ2-3 - TRBV5-1 - TGCGCCAGCAGCTTGGGGGCAGTCACAGATACGCAGTATTTT CASSLGAVTDTQYF
TRBJ2-2 - TRBV11-3 - TGTGCCAGCAGCCTAACCGGGACTGCGAACACCGGGGAGCTGTTTTTT CASSLTGTANTGELFF
TRBJ2-7 - TRBV7-2 TRBD1 TGTGCCAGCAGGGAGGCAGGGGGCAACGAGCAGTACTTC CASREAGGNEQYF
TRBJ1-1 - TRBV20-1 - TGCAGTGCTGACGGGATCTCTGAAGCTTTCTTT CSADGISEAFF
TRBJ2-7 - TRBV5-6 TRBD1 TGTGCCAGCAGTCCGGACAGGGCCCACGAGCAGTACTTC CASSPDRAHEQYF
TRBJ2-5 - TRBV15 - TGTGCCACCGGCAGAGATAGAGAGACCCAGTACTTC CATGRDRETQYF
TRBJ2-3 - TRBV5-4 TRBD2 TGTGCCAGCAGCTTGGACGGGACTAGCGGGGGCTTTACCACAGATACGCAGTATTTT CASSLDGTSGGFTTDTQYF
TRBJ2-1 - TRBV12-5 TRBD1 TGTGCTAGTGGTTTGGGCGGGACAGGCCCCTACAATGAGCAGTTCTTC CASGLGGTGPYNEQFF
TRBJ1-5 - TRBV10-3 - TGTGCCATCAGTCCCGGGGGAAATCAGCCCCAGCATTTT CAISPGGNQPQHF
TRBJ2-3 - TRBV10-3 - TGTGCCATCTCACAGACAGATACGCAGTATTTT CAISQTDTQYF
TRBJ2-7 - TRBV7-9 TRBD2 TGTGCCAGAGAGGACGGGGGGGGCGAGCAGTACTTC CAREDGGGEQYF
TRBJ1-4 - TRBV5-4 - TGTGCCAGCAGCACGAACCGAGGTCTTAATGAAAAACTGTTTTTT CASSTNRGLNEKLFF
TRBJ1-1 few TRBV7-2 TRBD1 TGTGCCAGCAGCCGACAGGGGGGAATGAACACTGAAGCTTTCTTT CASSRQGGMNTEAFF
TRBJ2-5 - TRBV7-2 - TGTGCCAGCAGCCCCGACGGGAAAGAGACCCAGTACTTC CASSPDGKETQYF
TRBJ2-7 few TRBV7-9 - TGTGCCAGCAGCTTAGGCGGGGCTTCCTACGAGCAGTACTTC CASSLGGASYEQYF
TRBJ2-1 - TRBV19 - TGTGCCAGTAGTGGACGACAGAGCTCCTACAATGAGCAGTTCTTC CASSGRQSSYNEQFF